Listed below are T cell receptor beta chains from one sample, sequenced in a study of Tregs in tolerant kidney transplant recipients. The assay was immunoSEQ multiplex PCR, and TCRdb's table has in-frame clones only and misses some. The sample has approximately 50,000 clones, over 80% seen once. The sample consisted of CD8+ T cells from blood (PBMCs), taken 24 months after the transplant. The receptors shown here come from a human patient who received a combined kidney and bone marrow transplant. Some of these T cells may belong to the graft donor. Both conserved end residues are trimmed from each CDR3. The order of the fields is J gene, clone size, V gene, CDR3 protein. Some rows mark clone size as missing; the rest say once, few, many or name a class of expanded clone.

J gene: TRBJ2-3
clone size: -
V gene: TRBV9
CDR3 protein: ASSVGAGGLSDTQY

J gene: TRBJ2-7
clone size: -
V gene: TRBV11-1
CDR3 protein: ASSLSGGGYTYEQY

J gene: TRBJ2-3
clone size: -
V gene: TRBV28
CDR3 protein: ASTLQGGRGLAGPVYTDTQY

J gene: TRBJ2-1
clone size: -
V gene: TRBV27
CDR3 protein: ASSPLVSGSFYNEQF

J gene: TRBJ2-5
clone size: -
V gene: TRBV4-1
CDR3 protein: ASSQEGGTETQY

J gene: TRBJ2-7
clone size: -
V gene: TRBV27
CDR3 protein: ASSPGQSTYEQY

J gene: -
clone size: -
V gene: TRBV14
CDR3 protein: ASSPLAGGHSTYEQY

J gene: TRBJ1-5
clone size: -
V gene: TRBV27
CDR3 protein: ASSRGSAPRH

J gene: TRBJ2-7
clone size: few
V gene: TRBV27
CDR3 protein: ASSFYPGSGEQY

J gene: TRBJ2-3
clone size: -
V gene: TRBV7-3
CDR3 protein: ASSLDGLAGKGADTQY

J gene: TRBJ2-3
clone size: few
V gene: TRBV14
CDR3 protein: ASSLARRDTQY

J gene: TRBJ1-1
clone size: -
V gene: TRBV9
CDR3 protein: ASSANVDRGNTEAF

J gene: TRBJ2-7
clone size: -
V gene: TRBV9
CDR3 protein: ASSAGGDYWDEQY

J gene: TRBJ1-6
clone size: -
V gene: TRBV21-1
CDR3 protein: ASSKATGENSPLH

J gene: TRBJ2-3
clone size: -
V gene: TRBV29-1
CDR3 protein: SVESTAGGSTDTQY

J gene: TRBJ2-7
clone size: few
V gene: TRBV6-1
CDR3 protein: ASIGSTVHEQY

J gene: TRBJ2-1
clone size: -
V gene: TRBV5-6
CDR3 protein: ASNGGLYNEQF

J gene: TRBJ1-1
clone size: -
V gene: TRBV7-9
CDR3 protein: ASSPQNTEAF

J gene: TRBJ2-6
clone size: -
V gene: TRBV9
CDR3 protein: ASSVGAGANVLT

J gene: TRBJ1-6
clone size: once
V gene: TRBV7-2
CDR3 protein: ASSRDGGQGRYNSPLH

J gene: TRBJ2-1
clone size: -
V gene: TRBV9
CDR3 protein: ASSVPTGTSGGASSYNEQF

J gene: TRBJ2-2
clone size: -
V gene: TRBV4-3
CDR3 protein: ASSQAGGPSSGELF

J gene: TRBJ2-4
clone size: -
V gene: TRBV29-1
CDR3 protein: SVPGQGNIQY

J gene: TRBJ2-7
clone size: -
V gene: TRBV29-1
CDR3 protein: SVAGRSYEQY

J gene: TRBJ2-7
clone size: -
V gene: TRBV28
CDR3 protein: ASSPPSGPYEQY

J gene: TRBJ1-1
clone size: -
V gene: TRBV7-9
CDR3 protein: ASSGGLKGPKAF

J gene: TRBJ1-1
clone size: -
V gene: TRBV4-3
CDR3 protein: ASSQFMAGDLNTEAF

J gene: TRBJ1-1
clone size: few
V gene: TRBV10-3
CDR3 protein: ATGQGSFGEAEAF

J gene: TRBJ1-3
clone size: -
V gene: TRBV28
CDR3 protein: ASSLIQGSGNTIY

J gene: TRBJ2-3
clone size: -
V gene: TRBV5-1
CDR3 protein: ASSLTGQGSDTQY

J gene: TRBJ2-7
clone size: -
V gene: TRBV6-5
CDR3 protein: ATLTVPSYEQY

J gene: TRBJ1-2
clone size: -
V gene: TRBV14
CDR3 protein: ASSQHFTGAYGYT

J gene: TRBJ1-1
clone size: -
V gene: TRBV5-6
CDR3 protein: ASSFGRGFTEAF

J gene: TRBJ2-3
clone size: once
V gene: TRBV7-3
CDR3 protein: ASSSGLAGGVDTQY

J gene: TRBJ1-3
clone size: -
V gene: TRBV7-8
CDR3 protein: ASSLVSLNTIY

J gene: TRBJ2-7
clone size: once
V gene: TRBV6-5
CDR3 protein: ASLGRAGGREEQY

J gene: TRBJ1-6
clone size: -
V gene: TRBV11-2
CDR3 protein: ASSFGQGYSPLH

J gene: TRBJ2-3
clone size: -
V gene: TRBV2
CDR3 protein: ACPGTGSTDTQY

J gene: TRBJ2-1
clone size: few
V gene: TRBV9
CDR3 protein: ASSEEFGVYNEQF

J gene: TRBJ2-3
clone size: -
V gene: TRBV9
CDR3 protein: ASSVASGGITDTQY

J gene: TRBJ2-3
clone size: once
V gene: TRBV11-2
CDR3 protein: ASSTPGQGLRDTQY

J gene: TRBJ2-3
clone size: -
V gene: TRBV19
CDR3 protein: ASSVEPGLAGVWADTQY

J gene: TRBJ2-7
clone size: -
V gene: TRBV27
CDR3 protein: ASSLVLALNSYEQY

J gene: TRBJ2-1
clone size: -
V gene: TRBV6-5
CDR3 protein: ASSYGGLAGDNEQF

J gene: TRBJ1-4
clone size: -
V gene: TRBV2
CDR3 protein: ASSEDILLSRTNEKLF

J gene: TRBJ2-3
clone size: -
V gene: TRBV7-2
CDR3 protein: ASSAGGNTDTQY

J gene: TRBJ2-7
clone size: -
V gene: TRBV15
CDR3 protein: ATSRDQGSGYEQY

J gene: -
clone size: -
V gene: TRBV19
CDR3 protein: ASSLVAASSYEQY

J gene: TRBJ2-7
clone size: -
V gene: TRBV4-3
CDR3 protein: ASSQGRDSYEQY

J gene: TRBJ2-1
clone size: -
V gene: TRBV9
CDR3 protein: ASSAGTSGIEQF

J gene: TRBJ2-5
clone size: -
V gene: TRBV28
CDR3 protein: ASTRRYQETQY

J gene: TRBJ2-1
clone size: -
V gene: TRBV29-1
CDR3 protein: SVEDAGGTTNEQF

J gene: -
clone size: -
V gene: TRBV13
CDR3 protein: ASSLGPLAGSTYEQY

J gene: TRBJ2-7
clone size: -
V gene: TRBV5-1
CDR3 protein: ASSNQLGQDYEQY

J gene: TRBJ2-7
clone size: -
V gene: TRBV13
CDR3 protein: ASSLASGLDSYEQY

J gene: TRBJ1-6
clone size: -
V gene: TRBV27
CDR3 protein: ASSLGWGDNSPLH

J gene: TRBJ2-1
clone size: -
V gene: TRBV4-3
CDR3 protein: ASSQDGRGGTYNEQF

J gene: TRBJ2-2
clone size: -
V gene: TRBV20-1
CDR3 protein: SANLNGELF

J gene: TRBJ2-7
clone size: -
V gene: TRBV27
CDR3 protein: ASSLGQGAGYEQY

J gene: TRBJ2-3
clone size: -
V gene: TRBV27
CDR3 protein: ASSLLRRGTTDTQY